This T cell receptor (beta chain) is drawn from a study of tumor-infiltrating lymphocytes in oesophageal squamous cell carcinoma. This clonotype was counted only a few times. MiXCR, applied by TCRdb to the PCR reads, yields one record per CDR3 protein. The sample shows about 15,000 distinct CDR3 sequences, 40% to 60% of them seen only once. Trimming shortened V by 2 bases and J by 4 bases, and 11 bases separated the two germline ends. CDR3 length: 14 residues. Germline CDR1 is SGHTA and CDR2 is FQGNSA. The TCR was taken from a male donor with esophageal squamous cell carcinoma. The material sequenced was esophageal tumor tissue. V usage is TRBV7-2 and J usage is TRBJ1-2; D is uncertain. The CDR3 here is CASSLNPSVYGYTF. The CDR3 DNA reads as TGTGCCAGCAGCTTAAACCCATCAGTCTATGGCTACACCTTC.